This T cell receptor (beta chain) was identified in a study of blood T cell repertoires in COVID-19. Study information: There were acute and convalescent COVID-19 samples, and they came from the United States, Italy and Spain.

The CDR3 loop spans 17 amino acids. The ends lost 6 bases at V and 0 bases at J; junction bases unmatched: 7. Germline V gives CDR1 SGHVS, CDR2 FNYEAQ. Clinical history reported by participants formed the basis on which cohorts were assigned. Recovery among Cohort 3 donors was established by two negative PCRs, clearance, or symptom resolution. Generated by immunoSEQ multiplex PCR, the TCRdb table keeps only in-frame clones and is missing some. The repertoire includes 220,000 or so clones, 82% of them detected once, and 3% to 4% sits in the top ten. A remark on this clone: Other nucleotide sequences in the sample specify the same CDR3.

Sequences were obtained from PBMCs or T cells enriched from blood (not recorded which). The TCR originated in a woman aged 55-69 years who had recovered from COVID-19. The chain couples TRBV7-6 to TRBJ1-3, with 11 bases that match TRBD1. CDR3 DNA: TGTGCCAGCAGTCCCCCGGGACAGGGGGTCTCTGGAAACACCATATATTTT. This gives the protein CASSPPGQGVSGNTIYF. The variable domain in full, completed from reference TRBV7-6 and TRBJ1-3, reads GAGVSQSPRYKVTKRGQDVALRCDPISGHVSLYWYRQALGQGPEFLTYFNYEAQQDKSGLPNDRFSAERPEGSISTLTIQRTEQRDSAMYRCASSPPGQGVSGNTIYFGEGSWLTVV.